The rows below give T cell receptor beta chains drawn from one sample of a study of response to subunit inactivated influenza vaccine. TCRdb redid the calling of the RT-PCR reads with MiXCR, one entry per CDR3 protein. The sample lists about 780,000 distinct CDR3 sequences; around 20% were seen once. The sample here was PBMCs from blood, taken roughly 5 days after vaccination. These receptor sequences come from a man between 45 and 60 years old who received an inactivated influenza vaccine. Each CDR3 is given with its conserved first and last residue. The order of the fields is V gene, D gene, clone size, J gene, CDR3 DNA, CDR3 protein. The D gene is left open where the match is weak. The listing skips clone size in some rows; elsewhere it reads once, few, many or a size class.

V: TRBV5-1; D: TRBD1; size: many; J: TRBJ2-5; DNA: TGTGCCAGCAGCTTAGGGACAGTCCAAGAGACCCAGTACTTC; CDR3: CASSLGTVQETQYF
V: TRBV20-1; D: TRBD2; size: few; J: TRBJ2-3; DNA: TGCAGTGCTACGGGGAGGGCGGGAGCCCCAGATACGCAGTATTTT; CDR3: CSATGRAGAPDTQYF
V: TRBV10-3; D: .; size: many; J: TRBJ2-2; DNA: TGTGCCATCAGTGAGTCGTCCGGGGAGCTGTTTTTT; CDR3: CAISESSGELFF
V: TRBV20-1; D: .; size: few; J: TRBJ1-2; DNA: TGCAGTGCTCATGGCCGGACGGGCTATGGCTACACCTTC; CDR3: CSAHGRTGYGYTF
V: TRBV15; D: .; size: .; J: TRBJ1-5; DNA: TGTGCCACCAGCAGAAGCAATCAGCCCCAGCATTTT; CDR3: CATSRSNQPQHF
V: TRBV7-2; D: TRBD1; size: few; J: TRBJ2-7; DNA: TGTGCCAGCAGCTTAGGACAGGGCGTTCACGAGCAGTACTTC; CDR3: CASSLGQGVHEQYF
V: TRBV5-5; D: .; size: .; J: TRBJ2-4; DNA: TGTGCCAGCAGCCGGGTACTAGTCTCGGCCAAAAACATTCAGTACTTC; CDR3: CASSRVLVSAKNIQYF
V: TRBV12-3/TRBV12-4; D: .; size: many; J: TRBJ1-1; DNA: TGTGCCAGCAGTTTAGGAGACACAGCCAAAGCTTTCTTT; CDR3: CASSLGDTAKAFF
V: TRBV5-1; D: TRBD2; size: few; J: TRBJ2-1; DNA: TGCGCCAGCAGCTTGTACGGGGGGGACTCAGGGTACAATGAGCAGTTCTTC; CDR3: CASSLYGGDSGYNEQFF
V: TRBV7-2; D: .; size: few; J: TRBJ1-6; DNA: TGTGCCAGCAGCCCTGGGAGGTTGGATAATTCACCCCTCCACTTT; CDR3: CASSPGRLDNSPLHF
V: TRBV2; D: .; size: few; J: TRBJ1-1; DNA: TGTGCCAGCAGTGACAAGGGGGGCGTTACTGAAGCTTTCTTT; CDR3: CASSDKGGVTEAFF
V: TRBV20-1; D: TRBD2; size: .; J: TRBJ2-5; DNA: TGCAGTGCTCCCTCAAGCACTAGCGGGAGGCAAGAGACCCAGTACTTC; CDR3: CSAPSSTSGRQETQYF
V: TRBV5-1; D: .; size: .; J: TRBJ2-2; DNA: TGCGCCAGCAGCTACTTGGTGGGGCCAAGGGGTACCGGGGAGCTGTTTTTT; CDR3: CASSYLVGPRGTGELFF
V: TRBV6-2/TRBV6-3; D: TRBD1; size: few; J: TRBJ2-1; DNA: TGTGCCAGCTCAAACAGGGGAACCTACAATGAGCAGTTCTTC; CDR3: CASSNRGTYNEQFF